Following are 17 T cell receptor beta chains from one sample sequenced in a study of shared clonotypes between healthy human individuals. Sequencing used immunoSEQ multiplex PCR; TCRdb keeps in-frame clones, though not all of them. The sample has some 95,000 clones, around 67% seen once; the top ten hold about 48%. Sequencing was performed on memory CD8+ T cells sorted from blood. Subset specified: CD45RO+ cells pooled with CCR7-negative TemRA cells. The source of these receptors is a man between 25 and 39 years old in good health.

In the case of this clone: Other nucleotide sequences from this sample produce the same CDR3. This chain links TRBV28 with TRBJ1-5; tentatively, D is TRBD1 (6 bases). The CDR3 is 16 amino acids. Trimming pared 6 bases from V and 1 base from J, leaving 16 bases between. Germline CDR1 and CDR2: MDHEN and SYDVKM. The CDR3 coding sequence is TGTGCCAGCAGCCCTGGGGGCCGGGACAGCAATCAGCCCCAGCATTTT. Translation: CASSPGGRDSNQPQHF.

This clone came up many times. The chain links TRBV4-1 to TRBJ2-5; possibly TRBD2 for D (5 bases). Germline values: CDR1 MGHRA, CDR2 YSYEKL. Trimming cost V 2 bases and J 4 bases, with 8 bases left between them. The CDR3 contains 13 residues. The CDR3 DNA sequence: TGCGCCAGCAGCCAACCGGGAAGAGAGACCCAGTACTTC. This gives the protein CASSQPGRETQYF.

The V call is TRBV7-3, the J call TRBJ2-3; 12 positions agree with TRBD2. The germline gives CDR1 SGHTA, CDR2 FQGTGA. The junction had 8 bases not matched to a gene; V was cut back by 4 bases and J by 6 bases. The CDR3 contains 16 residues. This chain's CDR3 is CASSSGLAGRGDTQYF. In DNA form, the CDR3 reads TGTGCCAGCAGCTCCGGACTAGCGGGAAGGGGTGATACGCAGTATTTT.

This rearrangement joins TRBV4-1 to TRBJ2-7, with 7 nucleotides matching TRBD1. Germline assignment: CDR1 MGHRA and CDR2 YSYEKL. The CDR3 sequence is 16 residues long. The V segment lost 1 base and the J segment 1 base; nucleotides outside the gene matches: 7. The CDR3 sequence: CASSQAVPGQSYEQYF. CDR3 coding DNA: TGCGCCAGCAGCCAAGCCGTCCCGGGACAGTCCTACGAGCAGTACTTC.

Turning to this clone: Possible read error: a much larger clone is one base away. The chain has TRBV11-2 and TRBJ1-1, with D uncertain. CDR1 is SGHAT, CDR2 FQNNGV, per germline. Trimming cost V 4 bases and J 4 bases, with 1 base left between them. The CDR3 sequence is 10 residues long. CDR3 region: CASSSTEAFF. CDR3 sequence (DNA): TGTGCCAGCAGCTCCACTGAAGCTTTCTTT.

V usage is TRBV30 and J usage is TRBJ1-1; 7 nucleotides match TRBD1. CDR3 length: 14 residues. Germline CDR1 is GTSNPN and CDR2 is SVGIG (reference sequence). The CDR3 loop is CAYLRWTGNTEAFF. The CDR3 DNA sequence: TGTGCTTATTTACGTTGGACAGGGAACACTGAAGCTTTCTTT.

This chain links TRBV25-1 with TRBJ2-3; D may be TRBD1 (5 bases). The CDR3 spans 15 residues. Deletions cut 3 bases from V and 4 bases from J, with 14 bases between. CDR1 and CDR2 (germline): MGHDK, SYGVNS. CDR3 loop: CASSELRGFADTQYF. The CDR3, as DNA: TGTGCCAGCAGTGAGCTAAGGGGATTCGCAGATACGCAGTATTTT. Together with reference TRBV25-1 and TRBJ2-3, the CDR3 gives the full variable domain: EADIYQTPRYLVIGTGKKITLECSQTMGHDKMYWYQQDPGMELHLIHYSYGVNSTEKGDLSSESTVSRIRTEHFPLTLESARPSHTSQYLCASSELRGFADTQYFGPGTRLTVL.

The chain has TRBV18 and TRBJ2-1; 11 bases agree with TRBD1. Trimming took 3 bases from V and 7 from J; bases not matched to a gene: 5. CDR1 is KGHSH and CDR2 is LQKENI in the germline V gene. The CDR3 spans 15 residues. The CDR3 region is CASSPGQGVLNEQFF. The CDR3, as DNA: TGTGCCAGCTCACCGGGACAGGGGGTATTAAATGAGCAGTTCTTC.

J is TRBJ2-1 and V is TRBV12-5; 10 positions agree with TRBD1. This CDR3 has 16 amino acids. Germline V CDR1 and CDR2: LGHNT, FRNRAP. The V and J ends lost 2 bases and 9 bases, in that order; junction bases with no gene match: 10. In DNA, the CDR3 is TGTGCTAGTGGTTTGTTTGGGGACAGGGGAATCCTTGAGCAGTTCTTC. Translating it yields CASGLFGDRGILEQFF. The full variable domain, in which reference TRBV12-5 and TRBJ2-1 provide the parts outside the CDR3, is DARVTQTPRHKVTEMGQEVTMRCQPILGHNTVFWYRQTMMQGLELLAYFRNRAPLDDSGMPKDRFSAEMPDATLATLKIQPSEPRDSAVYFCASGLFGDRGILEQFFGPGTRLTVL.

The chain carries TRBV5-4 and TRBJ2-1; TRBD2 matches at 7 bases. Trimming at V came to 2 bases and at J to 3 bases, leaving 8 bases not matched to a gene. In germline, CDR1 is SGHNT, CDR2 YYREEE (reference sequence). CDR3 length: 16 amino acids. In nucleotides, the CDR3 is TGTGCCAGCAGCTTAGGAACTAGCGCCAACTACAATGAGCAGTTCTTC. Translated: CASSLGTSANYNEQFF.

This chain links TRBV28 with TRBJ2-3; possibly TRBD2 for D (6 bases). CDR3 size: 16 residues. V lost 0 bases and J 0 bases, leaving 10 bases between the germline ends. Germline values: CDR1 MDHEN, CDR2 SYDVKM. CDR3 protein: CASSLWVSGSTDTQYF. The CDR3 DNA sequence: TGTGCCAGCAGTTTATGGGTTAGCGGAAGCACAGATACGCAGTATTTT. Based on the CDR3 plus reference TRBV28 and TRBJ2-3, the full variable domain is DVKVTQSSRYLVKRTGEKVFLECVQDMDHENMFWYRQDPGLGLRLIYFSYDVKMKEKGDIPEGYSVSREKKERFSLILESASTNQTSMYLCASSLWVSGSTDTQYFGPGTRLTVL.

The chain recombines TRBV28 with TRBJ2-5; 7 bases align to TRBD2. Germline V gene data show CDR1 as MDHEN and CDR2 as SYDVKM. J lost 5 bases, V lost 5 bases, and 11 bases had no gene match. This CDR3 has 15 residues. The CDR3 DNA reads as TGTGCCAGCAGTCCCTCGAGGGCGGGAGAGGAGACCCAGTACTTC. The encoded protein is CASSPSRAGEETQYF.

This chain joins TRBV10-3 and TRBJ2-1, with 8 bases fitting TRBD2. CDR1 and CDR2 (germline): ENHRY, SYGVKD. Germline trimming cut 3 bases from V and 0 bases from J; bases unmatched to any gene: 10. The CDR3 runs 18 residues. The CDR3 DNA reads as TGTGCCATCAGTGAACCCCTCATTAGCGGGAACTCCTACAATGAGCAGTTCTTC. It is translated as CAISEPLISGNSYNEQFF.

The chain couples TRBV6-5 to TRBJ2-4; D might be TRBD1 or TRBD2, each matching 5 bases. Germline CDR1 MNHEY, CDR2 SVGAGI. Trimming shortened V by 0 bases and J by 6 bases, and 15 bases separated the two germline ends. CDR3 size: 16 residues. The chain's CDR3 is CASSYSMGTRRNIQYF. As DNA, the CDR3 is TGTGCCAGCAGTTACTCGATGGGGACCCGAAGAAACATTCAGTACTTC.

This sequence joins TRBV5-4 and TRBJ1-2; a weak D match, TRBD1 (5 bases). V was shortened by 3 bases and J by 7 bases, with 25 bases between the two germline ends. Germline CDR1 and CDR2: SGHNT and YYREEE (reference sequence). This CDR3 comprises 17 residues. The CDR3 region has the DNA TGTGCCAGCAGCTATTCACCCACCGCGAGGGGCGGAGGTGGCTACACCTTC. Translated: CASSYSPTARGGGGYTF.

Many counts were recorded for this clone. The rearrangement uses TRBV18 and TRBJ2-3; 7 positions match TRBD2. CDR1 is KGHSH and CDR2 is LQKENI in the germline V gene. V lost 4 bases and J lost 5; bases outside the gene matches: 12. This CDR3 is 16 amino acids long. The CDR3 bases are TGTGCCAGCTCACATTATCGGGAGGTCAGGATAGATACGCAGTATTTT. Translating gives CASSHYREVRIDTQYF.

The table lists this clone with a count of one. The rearrangement links TRBV5-1 to TRBJ2-1; D not resolved. The CDR3 totals 16 residues. V was clipped by 0 bases and J by 0 bases, with 10 bases between them. Looked up from germline, CDR1 is SGHRS and CDR2 is YFSETQ. The CDR3 bases are TGCGCCAGCAGCTTGGAAAGCCTCAGCTCCTACAATGAGCAGTTCTTC. Translating gives CASSLESLSSYNEQFF.